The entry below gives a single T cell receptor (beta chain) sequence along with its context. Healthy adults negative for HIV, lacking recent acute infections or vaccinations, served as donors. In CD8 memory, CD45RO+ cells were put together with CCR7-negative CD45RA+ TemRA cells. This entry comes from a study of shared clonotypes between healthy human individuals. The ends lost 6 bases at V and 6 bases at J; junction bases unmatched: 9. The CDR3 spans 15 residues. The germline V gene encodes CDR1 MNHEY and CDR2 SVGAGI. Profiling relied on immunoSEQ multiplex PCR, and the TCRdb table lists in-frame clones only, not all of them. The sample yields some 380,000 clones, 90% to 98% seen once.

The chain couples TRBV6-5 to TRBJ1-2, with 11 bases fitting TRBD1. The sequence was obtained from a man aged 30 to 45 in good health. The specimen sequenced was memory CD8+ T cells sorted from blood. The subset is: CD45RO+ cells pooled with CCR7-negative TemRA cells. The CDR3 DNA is TGTGCCAGCAGCCCATCCGGGACAGGGGGAGATGGCTACACCTTC. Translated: CASSPSGTGGDGYTF.